Sequencing of this T cell receptor (beta chain) was carried out in a study of identical twins. General observations from the study: Modelling approaches yielded underestimates of out-of-frame TCR alpha sharing between monozygotic twins. Fewer insertions were carried by abundant cord blood beta clonotypes, but none was seen in memory repertoires.

The authors used template switching to add a universal primer site and gave cDNA unique molecular identifiers. TCRdb passed the 5' RACE reads through MiXCR, listing each CDR3 protein once. Of under 250,000 distinct CDR3 sequences in the sample, roughly an eighth were seen once. The V gene lost 4 bases and the J gene lost 2 bases, with 12 bases spanning the gap. Germline V gives CDR1 SEHNR, CDR2 FQNEAQ (reference sequence). This CDR3 has 14 amino acids. A word on this clonotype: As yet, its antigen is unknown.

Separately, the same data were catalogued under a study of yellow fever vaccine responses in identical twins. That source adds: In identical twins, vaccine T cell responses appeared partly shared and partly individual.

The J gene is TRBJ2-7, the V gene TRBV7-9; D assignment may be TRBD1 or TRBD2 (5 bases each). The material sequenced was memory (CD45RO+) T cells sorted from blood. This TCR came from a woman aged 18-35 years in good health. The CDR3 region is CASSSRGGTYEQYF. For the CDR3, the DNA is TGTGCCAGCAGCTCCCGTGGGGGTACCTACGAGCAGTACTTC.